The 11 T cell receptor beta chains given below trace back to one sample, sequenced in a study of memory CD4+ T cells and cytomegalovirus serostatus. Clones were read by immunoSEQ multiplex PCR, and TCRdb kept only the in-frame ones, dropping some. The data contain some 44,000 clones, 76% of them singletons. The sort gate was single viable CD3+CD4+CD8-CD45RO+ cells for memory CD4+ T cells. The sample was memory CD4+ T cells from blood. The receptors come from an adult in good health and CMV-seronegative.

This rearrangement joins TRBV30 to TRBJ2-1; TRBD2 might be the D (6 bases). V was shortened by 4 bases and J by 8 bases, with 12 bases between the two germline ends. The CDR3 is 12 residues long. CDR1 is GTSNPN, CDR2 SVGIG, per germline (reference sequence). The CDR3 region has the DNA TGTGCCTGGACCGGGGGACCCTATGAGCAGTTCTTC. Protein: CAWTGGPYEQFF. Variable domain in full (rest from reference TRBV30 and TRBJ2-1): SQTIHQWPATLVQPVGSPLSLECTVEGTSNPNLYWYRQAAGRGLQLLFYSVGIGQISSEVPQNLSASRPQDRQFILSSKKLLLSDSGFYLCAWTGGPYEQFFGPGTRLTVL.

This sequence joins TRBV7-2 and TRBJ1-4; D is unresolved. Germline CDR1 is SGHTA and CDR2 is FQGNSA. The V gene lost 5 bases and the J gene lost 3 bases, with 7 bases spanning the gap. This CDR3 region has 13 residues. Written as DNA, the CDR3 is TGTGCCAGCAGCCGCAGAGCTAATGAAAAACTGTTTTTT. Amino acids: CASSRRANEKLFF.

The gene calls are TRBV25-1 and TRBJ1-6; D may be TRBD1 (5 bases). The germline gives CDR1 MGHDK, CDR2 SYGVNS. V lost 2 bases, J lost 10 bases, and 21 bases lay in between. The CDR3 loop spans 17 amino acids. CDR3 sequence: CASSEALGEGPRSPLHF. The CDR3 DNA reads as TGTGCCAGCAGTGAAGCCCTGGGGGAAGGCCCGAGATCACCCCTCCACTTT.

The genes are TRBV28 and TRBJ1-6; 9 nucleotides agree with TRBD1. Germline CDR1 and CDR2: MDHEN and SYDVKM. The CDR3 consists of 14 residues. V lost 6 bases, J lost 7 bases, and 4 bases stayed unmatched. DNA of the CDR3: TGTGCCAGCAGGGCGGGACAGGGCAATTCACCCCTCCACTTT. Protein product: CASRAGQGNSPLHF. Full variable domain (rest looked up from reference TRBV28 and TRBJ1-6): DVKVTQSSRYLVKRTGEKVFLECVQDMDHENMFWYRQDPGLGLRLIYFSYDVKMKEKGDIPEGYSVSREKKERFSLILESASTNQTSMYLCASRAGQGNSPLHFGNGTRLTVT.

The rearrangement links TRBV5-1 to TRBJ1-2, with TRBD1 matching over 8 bases. The CDR3 has 16 amino acids. Germline CDR1 SGHRS, CDR2 YFSETQ. V dropped 0 bases and J dropped 2; count of bases not matched to a gene: 6. The CDR3 DNA follows: TGCGCCAGCAGCTTGGACATATCAGGGGGCAACTATGGCTACACCTTC. It codes for CASSLDISGGNYGYTF.

The rearrangement uses TRBV30 and TRBJ1-5; D is unclear. Deletions cut 2 bases from V and 2 bases from J, with 7 bases between. The CDR3 length is 13 residues. CDR1 is GTSNPN, CDR2 SVGIG, per germline (reference sequence). The CDR3 loop reads CAWSPAGNQPQHF. The CDR3, as DNA: TGTGCCTGGAGTCCTGCCGGCAATCAGCCCCAGCATTTT.

The V call is TRBV6-6, the J call TRBJ2-7, with 8 bases matching TRBD2. The germline V gene encodes CDR1 MNHNY and CDR2 SVGAGI (reference sequence). V gave up 7 bases and J gave up 3 bases; unmatched junction bases: 11. The CDR3 has 15 residues. The CDR3: CASIEGAGLVYEQYF. The CDR3 DNA follows: TGTGCCAGCATCGAGGGAGCGGGACTAGTCTACGAGCAGTACTTC.

The chain couples TRBV11-2 to TRBJ2-7; 11 bases fit TRBD2. V was pared by 5 bases and J by 2 bases, with 8 bases of the junction left unmatched. The germline V gene encodes CDR1 SGHAT and CDR2 FQNNGV. This CDR3 has 16 residues. The CDR3 nucleotides read TGTGCCAGCAGCGACCCGGGACTAGCGGCAACCTACGAGCAGTACTTC. Residues: CASSDPGLAATYEQYF. Based on the CDR3 plus reference TRBV11-2 and TRBJ2-7, the full variable domain is EAGVAQSPRYKIIEKRQSVAFWCNPISGHATLYWYQQILGQGPKLLIQFQNNGVVDDSQLPKDRFSAERLKGVDSTLKIQPAKLEDSAVYLCASSDPGLAATYEQYFGPGTRLTVT.

V and J are TRBV5-6 and TRBJ2-1; D may be TRBD1 (7 bases). From germline, CDR1 is SGHDT and CDR2 YYEEEE. The V end lost 5 bases, the J end lost 7 bases, and 22 bases lay between the germline ends. The CDR3 is made up of 16 amino acids. The CDR3 DNA reads as TGTGCCAGCAGGCCCAGGGGGAGGCCAGGTGTGAATGAGCAGTTCTTC. It yields the protein CASRPRGRPGVNEQFF.

The chain links TRBV2 to TRBJ1-2; D call uncertain. This CDR3 region has 13 residues. Trimming pared 3 bases from V and 7 bases from J, leaving 12 bases between. Germline CDR1 and CDR2: SNHLY and FYNNEI. The CDR3 is CASSEEGVRGYTF. The CDR3 DNA follows: TGTGCCAGCAGTGAGGAGGGAGTTCGTGGCTACACCTTC. Based on the CDR3 plus reference TRBV2 and TRBJ1-2, the full variable domain is EPEVTQTPSHQVTQMGQEVILRCVPISNHLYFYWYRQILGQKVEFLVSFYNNEISEKSEIFDDQFSVERPDGSNFTLKIRSTKLEDSAMYFCASSEEGVRGYTFGSGTRLTVV.

This sequence joins TRBV7-9 and TRBJ2-2; D possibly corresponds to TRBD2 (5 bases). Germline CDR1 is SEHNR and CDR2 is FQNEAQ (reference sequence). CDR3 length: 15 amino acids. V was trimmed by 4 bases and J by 5 bases, leaving 14 bases between them. The chain's CDR3 is CASSSPTRGTGELFF. The CDR3 DNA reads TGTGCCAGCAGCTCCCCCACTAGAGGGACCGGGGAGCTGTTTTTT.